These 15 T cell receptor beta chains share one sample of origin, sequenced in a study of T cells expressing NK-cell markers. One entry per CDR3 protein, without DNA, is what TCRdb gives after re-calling the 5' RACE reads. The sample has 4,000 to 6,500 distinct CDR3 sequences; the top ten hold 13% to 15%. The sample comprised blood T cells: a sorted CD56 or NKG2C T cell subset, CD4+ or CD8+ T cells, or bulk PBMC T cells (not recorded which). These TCRs come from a man between 18 and 29 years old in good health.

The V and J genes are TRBV7-9 and TRBJ1-2; with no DNA, the TCRdb D assignment of TRBD1 cannot be verified. This CDR3 comprises 15 residues. The germline CDR1 and CDR2 sequences are SEHNR and FQNEAQ (reference sequence). CDR3: CASSTLGGDESGYTF.

This sequence joins TRBV19 and TRBJ2-2; TCRdb selects TRBD1, and the lack of DNA leaves this call unchecked. The CDR3 covers 15 residues. Germline assignment: CDR1 LNHDA and CDR2 SQIVND (reference sequence). The CDR3 sequence: CASSIRGQGTGELFF. The full variable domain, rest sourced from reference TRBV19 and TRBJ2-2, is DGGITQSPKYLFRKEGQNVTLSCEQNLNHDAMYWYRQDPGQGLRLIYYSQIVNDFQKGDIAEGYSVSREKKESFPLTVTSAQKNPTAFYLCASSIRGQGTGELFFGEGSRLTVL.

V usage is TRBV5-4 and J usage is TRBJ2-1; as DNA is missing, the TRBD2 call by TCRdb cannot be tested. There are 16 residues in the CDR3. The germline V gene has CDR1 SGHNT and CDR2 YYREEE (reference sequence). The CDR3: CASSLPGLATYNEQFF.

Measured by frequency, this clonotype is medium-sized. The chain is built from TRBV5-1 and TRBJ1-1. The CDR3 loop spans 14 amino acids. CDR1 SGHRS and CDR2 YFSETQ come from the germline V gene. The CDR3 protein is CASRGTATGTEAFF. Full variable domain (missing parts from reference TRBV5-1 and TRBJ1-1): KAGVTQTPRYLIKTRGQQVTLSCSPISGHRSVSWYQQTPGQGLQFLFEYFSETQRNKGNFPGRFSGRQFSNSRSEMNVSTLELGDSALYLCASRGTATGTEAFFGQGTRLTVV.

Its frequency marks this clonotype as medium-sized (0.01 to 0.1%). The chain has TRBV29-1 and TRBJ1-2. This CDR3 spans 13 amino acids. Germline V CDR1 and CDR2: SQVTM, ANQGSEA. CDR3 in amino acids: CSVYGQLTYGYTF. Combining the CDR3 with reference TRBV29-1 and TRBJ1-2 gives the whole variable domain SAVISQKPSRDICQRGTSLTIQCQVDSQVTMMFWYRQQPGQSLTLIATANQGSEATYESGFVIDKFPISRPNLTFSTLTVSNMSPEDSSIYLCSVYGQLTYGYTFGSGTRLTVV.

The rearrangement joins TRBV6-5 to TRBJ2-5; TCRdb designates TRBD1, a call that cannot be tested without DNA. This CDR3 is 19 amino acids long. Germline CDR1 is MNHEY and CDR2 is SVGAGI. CDR3 residues: CASSYFSPGAGGGQETQYF.

The chain joins TRBV11-2 to TRBJ1-1; TCRdb's D call, TRBD1, is unchecked because there is no DNA. The CDR3 is made up of 17 amino acids. The V gene's germline CDR1 is SGHAT and CDR2 FQNNGV. Here the CDR3 reads CASSSHRDRGVNTEAFF.

Measured by frequency, this clonotype is medium-sized. The chain joins TRBV11-1 to TRBJ2-1. Germline loops: CDR1 SGHAT, CDR2 FQDESV (reference sequence). The CDR3 has 16 residues. The CDR3 loop reads CASSLAARSSYNEQFF.

Frequency places this clonotype as medium-sized. The CDR3 spells CASSLGLLQETQYF. The genes are TRBV6-1 and TRBJ2-5; absent DNA, TCRdb's TRBD2 call cannot be checked. This CDR3 is 14 amino acids long. Germline CDR1 MNHNS, CDR2 SASEGT.

This clonotype is deemed medium-sized by its frequency. The rearrangement links TRBV20-1 to TRBJ1-1; TCRdb reports TRBD1, a call that lacks DNA to check it against. Germline CDR1 DFQATT, CDR2 SNEGSKA (reference sequence). This CDR3 contains 14 residues. The CDR3 is CSARLIRGHPEAFF.

This clonotype shows up as medium-sized by frequency. V and J are TRBV4-1 and TRBJ2-4; TCRdb names TRBD2, which stays unverified in the absence of DNA. Germline-derived CDR1 and CDR2 are MGHRA and YSYEKL. This CDR3 region has 22 residues. The CDR3 region is CASSQDRLVGGPLRSAKNIQYF.

This clonotype shows up as medium-sized by frequency. The rearrangement joins TRBV4-2 to TRBJ2-1; without DNA, the TCRdb call of TRBD2 cannot be checked. Per the germline V gene, CDR1 is LGHNA and CDR2 is YNFKEQ. The CDR3 contains 16 residues. CDR3 in amino acids: CASSQETSGTYNEQFF.

By frequency, this clonotype is medium-sized (0.01 to 0.1%). This chain uses TRBV3-1 with TRBJ1-2; TCRdb picks TRBD1, but there is no DNA to check that call. This CDR3 is 14 amino acids long. Looked up from germline, CDR1 is LGHDT and CDR2 is YNNKEL (reference sequence). This chain's CDR3 is CASSRQDRGYGYTF.

Here the CDR3 reads CASSRQGTGNTIYF. This chain joins TRBV7-9 and TRBJ1-3; TCRdb lists TRBD1, though no DNA is available to test this call. The germline CDR1 and CDR2 sequences are SEHNR and FQNEAQ (reference sequence). The CDR3 has 14 residues.

This clonotype is deemed medium-sized (0.01 to 0.1%) by its frequency. The V gene is TRBV2, the J gene TRBJ2-3; no DNA is available, so the TRBD1 call from TCRdb remains unchecked. The germline V gene has CDR1 SNHLY and CDR2 FYNNEI. This CDR3 has 16 residues. CDR3 in amino acids: CASSELSGRGPDTQYF.